By its share, the clone carrying this TCR beta chain is medium-sized (0.01 to 0.1%). An end of the junction does not agree with germline; a read error may underlie this. TCRdb recomputed calls from the 5' RACE reads with MiXCR, one row per CDR3 protein. The sample consists of about 8,600 distinct CDR3 sequences, roughly a sixth of them appearing once. Germline loops: CDR1 SGHTA, CDR2 FQGNSA. There are 15 residues in the CDR3. The rearrangement uses TRBV7-2 and TRBJ2-7; 9 bases line up with TRBD2. This sequence originates from a female donor with breast cancer. The sample was memory CD4+ T cells sorted from blood. The subset denotes: memory CD4+ T cells, CD4+CD45RO+CD25-. In nucleotides, the CDR3 is TGTGCCAGCAGCGTAGCGGGGGCGCAACATTACGAGCAGTACTTC. Its protein is CASSVAGAQHYEQYF.